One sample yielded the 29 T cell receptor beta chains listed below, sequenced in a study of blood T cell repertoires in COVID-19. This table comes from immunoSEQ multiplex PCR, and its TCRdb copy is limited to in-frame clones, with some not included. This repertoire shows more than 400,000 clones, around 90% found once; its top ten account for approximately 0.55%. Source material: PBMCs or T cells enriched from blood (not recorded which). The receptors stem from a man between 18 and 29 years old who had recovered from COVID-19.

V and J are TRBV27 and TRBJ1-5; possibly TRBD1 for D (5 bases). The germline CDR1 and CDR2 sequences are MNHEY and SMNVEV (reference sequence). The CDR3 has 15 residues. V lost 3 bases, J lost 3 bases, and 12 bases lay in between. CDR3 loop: CASSFRRGVNQPQHF. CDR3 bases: TGTGCCAGCAGTTTTCGGAGGGGTGTCAATCAGCCCCAGCATTTT.

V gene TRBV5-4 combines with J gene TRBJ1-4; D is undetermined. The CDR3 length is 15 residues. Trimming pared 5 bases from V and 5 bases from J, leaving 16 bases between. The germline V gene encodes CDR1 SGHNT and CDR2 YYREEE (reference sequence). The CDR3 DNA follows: TGTGCCAGCAGGGATGCCGGGTCGTCGAATGAAAAACTGTTTTTT. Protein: CASRDAGSSNEKLFF.

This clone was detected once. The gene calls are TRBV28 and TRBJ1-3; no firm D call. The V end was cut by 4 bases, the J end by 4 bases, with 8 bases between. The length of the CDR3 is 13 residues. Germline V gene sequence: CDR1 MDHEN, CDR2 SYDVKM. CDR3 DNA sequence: TGTGCCAGCAGTTCGAGTCCAGGAAACACCATATATTTT. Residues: CASSSSPGNTIYF.

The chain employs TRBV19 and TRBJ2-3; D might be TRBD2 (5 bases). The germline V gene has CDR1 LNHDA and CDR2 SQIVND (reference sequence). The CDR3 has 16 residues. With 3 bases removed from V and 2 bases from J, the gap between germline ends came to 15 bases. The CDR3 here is CASSMALLAPTDTQYF. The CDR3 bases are TGTGCCAGTAGTATGGCCCTCCTAGCCCCCACAGATACGCAGTATTTT. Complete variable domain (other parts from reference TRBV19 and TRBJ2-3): DGGITQSPKYLFRKEGQNVTLSCEQNLNHDAMYWYRQDPGQGLRLIYYSQIVNDFQKGDIAEGYSVSREKKESFPLTVTSAQKNPTAFYLCASSMALLAPTDTQYFGPGTRLTVL.

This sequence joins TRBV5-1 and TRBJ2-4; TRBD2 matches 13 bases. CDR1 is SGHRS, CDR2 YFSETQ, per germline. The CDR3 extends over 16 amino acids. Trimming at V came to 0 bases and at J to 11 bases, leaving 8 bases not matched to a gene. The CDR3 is CASSLATGTSGTLQYF. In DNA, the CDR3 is TGCGCCAGCAGCTTGGCCACCGGGACTAGCGGGACTCTTCAGTACTTC.

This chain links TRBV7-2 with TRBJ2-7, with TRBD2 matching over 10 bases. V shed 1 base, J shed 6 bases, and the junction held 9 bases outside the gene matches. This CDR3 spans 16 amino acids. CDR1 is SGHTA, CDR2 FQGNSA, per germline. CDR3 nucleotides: TGTGCCAGCAGCTTAGGGACTAGCGGAAGGAGGGGCGAGCAGTACTTC. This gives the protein CASSLGTSGRRGEQYF.

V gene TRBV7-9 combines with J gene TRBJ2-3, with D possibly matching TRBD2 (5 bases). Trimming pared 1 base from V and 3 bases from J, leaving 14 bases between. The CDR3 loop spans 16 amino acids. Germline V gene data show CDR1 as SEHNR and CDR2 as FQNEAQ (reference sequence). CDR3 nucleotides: TGTGCCAGCAGCTTAGGTCGGGGTGGCAGGACAGATACGCAGTATTTT. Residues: CASSLGRGGRTDTQYF.

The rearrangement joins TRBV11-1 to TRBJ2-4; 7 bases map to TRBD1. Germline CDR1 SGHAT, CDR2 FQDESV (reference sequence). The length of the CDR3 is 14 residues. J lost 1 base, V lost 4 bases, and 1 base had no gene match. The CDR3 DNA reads TGTGCCAGCAGCTCGACAGGGGCCAAAAACATTCAGTACTTC. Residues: CASSSTGAKNIQYF.

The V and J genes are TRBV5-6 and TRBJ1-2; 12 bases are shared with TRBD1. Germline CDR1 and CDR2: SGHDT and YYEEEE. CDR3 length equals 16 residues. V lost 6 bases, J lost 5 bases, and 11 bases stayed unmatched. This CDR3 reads CASNHPGQGADYGYTF. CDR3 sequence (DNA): TGTGCCAGCAACCATCCGGGACAGGGGGCAGATTATGGCTACACCTTC.

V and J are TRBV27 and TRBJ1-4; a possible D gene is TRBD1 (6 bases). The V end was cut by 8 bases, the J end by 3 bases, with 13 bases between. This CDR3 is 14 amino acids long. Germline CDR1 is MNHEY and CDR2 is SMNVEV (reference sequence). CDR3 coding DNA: TGTGCCAGCCGTAACAGGGTAGCTAATGAAAAACTGTTTTTT. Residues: CASRNRVANEKLFF.

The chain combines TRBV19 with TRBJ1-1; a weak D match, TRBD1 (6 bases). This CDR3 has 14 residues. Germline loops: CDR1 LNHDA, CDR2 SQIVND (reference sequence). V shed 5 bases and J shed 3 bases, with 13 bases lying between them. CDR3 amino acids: CASSYWGRDTEAFF. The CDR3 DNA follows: TGTGCCAGTAGTTACTGGGGGCGAGACACTGAAGCTTTCTTT.

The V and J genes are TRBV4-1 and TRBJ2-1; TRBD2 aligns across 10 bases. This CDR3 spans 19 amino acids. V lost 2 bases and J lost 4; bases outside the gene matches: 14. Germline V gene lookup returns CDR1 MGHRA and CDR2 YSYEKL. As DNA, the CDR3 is TGCGCCAGCAGCCAAACCTCAGGGGCTAGCGGGGGCAAGTACAATGAGCAGTTCTTC. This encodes CASSQTSGASGGKYNEQFF.

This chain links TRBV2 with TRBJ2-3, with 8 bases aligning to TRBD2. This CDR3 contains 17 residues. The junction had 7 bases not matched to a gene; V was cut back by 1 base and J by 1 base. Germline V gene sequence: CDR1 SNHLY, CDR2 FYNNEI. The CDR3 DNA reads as TGTGCCAGCAGTGAAGTGGGTCGAGCGGGAGGCACAGATACGCAGTATTTT. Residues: CASSEVGRAGGTDTQYF.

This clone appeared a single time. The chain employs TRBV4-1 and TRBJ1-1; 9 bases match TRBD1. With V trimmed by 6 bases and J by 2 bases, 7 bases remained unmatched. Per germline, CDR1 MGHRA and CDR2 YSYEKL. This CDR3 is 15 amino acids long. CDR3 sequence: CASSRDRVLNTEAFF. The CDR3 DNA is TGCGCCAGCAGTCGGGACAGGGTTCTTAACACTGAAGCTTTCTTT.

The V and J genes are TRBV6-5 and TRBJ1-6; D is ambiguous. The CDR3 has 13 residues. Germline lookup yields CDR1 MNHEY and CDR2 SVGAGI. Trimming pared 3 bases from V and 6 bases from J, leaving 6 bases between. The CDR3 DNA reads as TGTGCCAGCAGTTATGAGGGTAATTCACCCCTCCACTTT. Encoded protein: CASSYEGNSPLHF.

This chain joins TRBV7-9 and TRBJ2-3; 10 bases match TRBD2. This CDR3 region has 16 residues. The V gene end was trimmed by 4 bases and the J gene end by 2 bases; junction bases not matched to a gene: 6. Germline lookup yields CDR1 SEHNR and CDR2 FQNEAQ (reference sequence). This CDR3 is CASSSLAGGSTDTQYF. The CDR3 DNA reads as TGTGCCAGCAGCTCATTAGCGGGAGGCTCCACAGATACGCAGTATTTT.

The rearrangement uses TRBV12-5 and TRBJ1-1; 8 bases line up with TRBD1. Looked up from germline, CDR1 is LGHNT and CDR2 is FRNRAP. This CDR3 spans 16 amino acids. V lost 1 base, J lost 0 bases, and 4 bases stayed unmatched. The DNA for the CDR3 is TGTGCTAGTGGTTTGGGGCAGGGGGCATTGAACACTGAAGCTTTCTTT. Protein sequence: CASGLGQGALNTEAFF.

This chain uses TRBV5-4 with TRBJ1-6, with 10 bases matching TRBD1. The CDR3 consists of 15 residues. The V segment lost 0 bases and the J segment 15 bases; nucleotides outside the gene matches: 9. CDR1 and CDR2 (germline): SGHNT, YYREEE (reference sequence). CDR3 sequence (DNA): TGTGCCAGCAGCTTGGGTGGGACAGGGGCAGACAGCCTCCACTTT. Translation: CASSLGGTGADSLHF.

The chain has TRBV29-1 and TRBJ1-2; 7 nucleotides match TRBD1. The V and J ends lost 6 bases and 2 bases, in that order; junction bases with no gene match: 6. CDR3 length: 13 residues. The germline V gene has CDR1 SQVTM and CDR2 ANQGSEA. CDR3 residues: CSVTKQGNYGYTF. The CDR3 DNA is TGCAGCGTCACTAAACAGGGGAACTATGGCTACACCTTC.

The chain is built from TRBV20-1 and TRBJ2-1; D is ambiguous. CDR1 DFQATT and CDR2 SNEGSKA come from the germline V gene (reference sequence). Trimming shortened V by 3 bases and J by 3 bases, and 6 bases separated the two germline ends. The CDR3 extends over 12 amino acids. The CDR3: CSASERYNEQFF. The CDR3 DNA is TGCAGTGCTAGTGAGCGCTACAATGAGCAGTTCTTC.

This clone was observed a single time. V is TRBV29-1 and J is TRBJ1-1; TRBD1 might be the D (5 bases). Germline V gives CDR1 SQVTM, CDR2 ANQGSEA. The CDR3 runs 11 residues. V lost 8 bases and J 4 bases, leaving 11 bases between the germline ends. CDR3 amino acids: CSPRGSTEAFF. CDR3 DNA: TGCAGCCCTCGGGGGAGCACTGAAGCTTTCTTT.

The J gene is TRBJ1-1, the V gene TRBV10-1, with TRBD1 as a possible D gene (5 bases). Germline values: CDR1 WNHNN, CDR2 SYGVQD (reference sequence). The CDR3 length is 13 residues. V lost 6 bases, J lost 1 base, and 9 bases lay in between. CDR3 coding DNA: TGCGCCAGCAGCAGGGAATGGAACACTGAAGCTTTCTTT. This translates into CASSREWNTEAFF.

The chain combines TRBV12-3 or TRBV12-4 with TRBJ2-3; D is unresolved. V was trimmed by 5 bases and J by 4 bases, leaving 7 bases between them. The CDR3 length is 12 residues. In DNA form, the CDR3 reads TGTGCCAGCAGTCAAATCCCAGATACGCAGTATTTT. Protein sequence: CASSQIPDTQYF.

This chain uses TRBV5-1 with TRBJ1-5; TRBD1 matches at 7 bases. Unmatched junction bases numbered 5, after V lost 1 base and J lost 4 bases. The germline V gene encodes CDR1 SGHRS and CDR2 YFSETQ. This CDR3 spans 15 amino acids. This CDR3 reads CASSLFTGENQPQHF. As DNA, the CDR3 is TGCGCCAGCAGCTTGTTTACAGGGGAGAATCAGCCCCAGCATTTT. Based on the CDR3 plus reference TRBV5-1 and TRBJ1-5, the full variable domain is KAGVTQTPRYLIKTRGQQVTLSCSPISGHRSVSWYQQTPGQGLQFLFEYFSETQRNKGNFPGRFSGRQFSNSRSEMNVSTLELGDSALYLCASSLFTGENQPQHFGDGTRLSIL.

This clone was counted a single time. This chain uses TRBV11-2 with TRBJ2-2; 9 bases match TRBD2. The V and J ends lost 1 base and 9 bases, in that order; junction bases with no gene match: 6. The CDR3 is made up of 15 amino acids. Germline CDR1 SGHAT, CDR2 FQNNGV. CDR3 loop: CASSLAGGGAWELFF. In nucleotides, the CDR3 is TGTGCCAGCAGCTTAGCTGGCGGGGGGGCTTGGGAGCTGTTTTTT.

The chain's CDR3 is CASSELPGEAFF. CDR3 bases: TGTGCCAGCAGTGAATTACCCGGGGAAGCTTTCTTT. This rearrangement joins TRBV6-1 to TRBJ1-1; D unclear. The germline V gene has CDR1 MNHNS and CDR2 SASEGT. With 2 bases removed from V and 8 bases from J, the gap between germline ends came to 9 bases. The CDR3 extends over 12 amino acids.

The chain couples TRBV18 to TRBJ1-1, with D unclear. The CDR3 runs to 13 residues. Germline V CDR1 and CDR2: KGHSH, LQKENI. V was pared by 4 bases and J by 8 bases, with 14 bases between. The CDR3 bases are TGTGCCAGCTCACTCCTGCCTGAGAAGGAAGCTTTCTTT. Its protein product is CASSLLPEKEAFF.

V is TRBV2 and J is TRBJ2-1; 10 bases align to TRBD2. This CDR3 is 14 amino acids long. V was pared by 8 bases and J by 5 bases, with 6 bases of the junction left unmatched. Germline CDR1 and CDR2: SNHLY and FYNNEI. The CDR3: CASFGLAVDNEQFF. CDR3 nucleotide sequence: TGTGCCAGCTTTGGACTAGCGGTTGACAATGAGCAGTTCTTC.

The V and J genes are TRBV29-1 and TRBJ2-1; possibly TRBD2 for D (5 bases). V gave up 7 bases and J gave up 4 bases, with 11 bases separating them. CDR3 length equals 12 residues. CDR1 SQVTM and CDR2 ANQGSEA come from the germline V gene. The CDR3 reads CSGTDTYNEQFF. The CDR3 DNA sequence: TGCAGCGGGACTGACACTTACAATGAGCAGTTCTTC.